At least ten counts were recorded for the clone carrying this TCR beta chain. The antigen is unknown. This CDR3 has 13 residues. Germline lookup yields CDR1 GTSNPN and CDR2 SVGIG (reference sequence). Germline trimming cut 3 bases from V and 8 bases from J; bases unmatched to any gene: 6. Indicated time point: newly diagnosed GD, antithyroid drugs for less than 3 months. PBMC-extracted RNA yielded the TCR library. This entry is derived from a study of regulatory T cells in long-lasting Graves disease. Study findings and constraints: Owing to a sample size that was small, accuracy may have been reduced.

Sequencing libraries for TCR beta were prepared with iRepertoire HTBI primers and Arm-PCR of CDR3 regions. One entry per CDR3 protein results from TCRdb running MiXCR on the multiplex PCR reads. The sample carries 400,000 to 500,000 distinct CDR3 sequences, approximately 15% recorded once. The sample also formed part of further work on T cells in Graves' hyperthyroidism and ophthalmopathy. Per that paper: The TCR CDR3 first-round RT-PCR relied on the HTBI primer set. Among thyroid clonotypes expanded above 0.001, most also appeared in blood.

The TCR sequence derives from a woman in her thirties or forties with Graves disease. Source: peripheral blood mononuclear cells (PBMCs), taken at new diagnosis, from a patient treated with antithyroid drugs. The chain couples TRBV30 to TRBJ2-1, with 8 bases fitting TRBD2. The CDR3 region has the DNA TGTGCCTGGAGGCGGCGGGAGGATCATGAGCAGTTCTTC. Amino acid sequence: CAWRRREDHEQFF.